This TCR beta chain derives from a study of control samples from healthy donors and cancer patients. This CDR3 has 15 amino acids. Germline V gives CDR1 SQVTM, CDR2 ANQGSEA. With 0 bases clipped from V and 2 bases from J, the junction kept 7 bases outside the gene matches. Clones were sequenced by immunoSEQ multiplex PCR, and TCRdb holds only the in-frame ones, with some missing. Here the sample spans 180,000 or so clones, 90% to 95% being singletons. This sequence was found in a woman in her 30s in good health. This chain joins TRBV29-1 and TRBJ2-7; 7 nucleotides match TRBD1. Specimen: blood. CDR3 sequence (DNA): TGCAGCGTTGAAGATACGGGACAGACGACCTACGAGCAGTACTTC. It yields the protein CSVEDTGQTTYEQYF.